The T cell receptor (beta chain) described here comes from a study of blood T cell repertoires in COVID-19. A few counts support this clone. This CDR3 is 13 amino acids long. Germline V CDR1 and CDR2: GTSNPN, SVGIG (reference sequence). V was cut by 5 bases and J by 11 bases, with 19 bases left in between. The assay was immunoSEQ multiplex PCR, and TCRdb's table has in-frame clones only and misses some. The table includes around 39,000 clones, roughly 88% detected once. This chain joins TRBV30 and TRBJ1-5; TRBD1 might be the D (5 bases). The specimen sequenced was peripheral blood. The sequence came from a man between 60 and 75 years old with active COVID-19. The CDR3, as DNA: TGTGCCTGGGCTGGTAGGGGCTTAGGGGCCCAGCATTTT. Its protein product is CAWAGRGLGAQHF.